The clone carrying this TCR beta chain was observed a handful of times. What it recognizes is unknown. The data belong to a study of T-cell memory formation after mild COVID-19. Whole-study results and caveats: Certain responding clones were present in pre-infection memory, suggesting participation of cross-reactive memory.

From the 5' RACE reads, TCRdb called clonotypes with MiXCR, one entry per CDR3 protein. The table shows about 540,000 distinct CDR3 sequences, with around 20% occurring only once. The sequence came from an adult woman who had mild COVID-19 (a few samples of this study predate the infection). Cell type and time point are not known. Sequencing was performed on PBMCs or a T cell subset sorted from them (not recorded which).

The DNA for the CDR3 is TGTGCCAGCAGTCCGGGAATAAACACCGGGGAGCTGTTTTTT. Amino acids: CASSPGINTGELFF. The chain joins TRBV6-4 to TRBJ2-2; maybe TRBD2 (5 bases). Germline V gives CDR1 MRHNA, CDR2 SNTAGT. This CDR3 is 14 amino acids long. The V gene lost 5 bases and the J gene lost 2 bases, with 9 bases spanning the gap.